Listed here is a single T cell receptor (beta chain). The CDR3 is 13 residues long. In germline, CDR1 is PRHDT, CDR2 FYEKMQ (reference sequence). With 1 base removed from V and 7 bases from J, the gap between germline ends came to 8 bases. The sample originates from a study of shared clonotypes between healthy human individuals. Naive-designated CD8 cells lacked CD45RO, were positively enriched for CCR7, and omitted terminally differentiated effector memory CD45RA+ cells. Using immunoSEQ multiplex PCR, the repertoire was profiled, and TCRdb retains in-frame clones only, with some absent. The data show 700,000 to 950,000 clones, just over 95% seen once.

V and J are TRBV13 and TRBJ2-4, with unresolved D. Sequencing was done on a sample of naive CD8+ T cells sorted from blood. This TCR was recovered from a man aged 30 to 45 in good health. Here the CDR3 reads CASSLAMSNIQYF. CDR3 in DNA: TGTGCCAGCAGCTTAGCCATGAGTAACATTCAGTACTTC.